A single sample gave rise to the 30 T cell receptor beta chains below, sequenced in a study of human T cells and chemical hapten exposure. Time point described: patch test 2, 6 weeks after DPC sensitization. Treatment noted: therapeutic diphenylcyclopropenone sensitization with weekly scalp DPC. MiXCR, applied by TCRdb to the RACE reads, yields one record per CDR3 protein. This sample has about 85,000 distinct CDR3 sequences; approximately 10% occur once, and the top ten carry around 1.4%. Sequencing was performed on whole blood, taken in connection with sensitization to the hapten diphenylcyclopropenone (DPC). The receptor source for this set is a man in his late teens or twenties with alopecia areata. Some clones in this sample may be carry-over from other donors' samples.

This clonotype was seen only a few times. The V call is TRBV7-3, the J call TRBJ2-2; D remains ambiguous. CDR1 and CDR2 (germline): SGHTA, FQGTGA. V was trimmed by 0 bases and J by 2 bases, leaving 7 bases between them. This CDR3 spans 15 amino acids. In nucleotides, the CDR3 is TGTGCCAGCAGCTTAACAGTAACCAACACCGGGGAGCTGTTTTTT. Translation gives CASSLTVTNTGELFF.

This clonotype was found a few times. J is TRBJ1-1 and V is TRBV7-2; D gene ambiguous. Between the trimmed V and J ends, which lost 1 base and 5 bases, there was a span of 17 bases. This CDR3 has 16 amino acids. Germline values: CDR1 SGHTA, CDR2 FQGNSA. CDR3 residues: CASSLGYRELSTEAFF. The CDR3 DNA reads as TGTGCCAGCAGCTTAGGGTATAGGGAGTTGAGTACTGAAGCTTTCTTT.

This clonotype was detected only a few times. The genes are TRBV6-5 and TRBJ1-2; D remains ambiguous. CDR3 size: 12 residues. The germline CDR1 and CDR2 sequences are MNHEY and SVGAGI. Trimming removed 8 bases from V and 4 bases from J, with 11 bases in between. The CDR3 DNA reads as TGTGCCAGCGGCGGCGGGCGCTATGGCTACACCTTC. Amino acids: CASGGGRYGYTF.

There are a few counts of this clonotype. An end of the junction differs from the germline gene, which may be a read error. The chain recombines TRBV28 with TRBJ2-7; D is ambiguous. The CDR3 is made up of 14 amino acids. Germline V gives CDR1 MDHEN, CDR2 SYDVKM. The CDR3 DNA reads TGTGCCAGCAGTCCAACCGAACGGTTTGTTGAGTTCCGCTTC. It codes for CASSPTERFVEFRF.

This clonotype was found many times. DNA of the CDR3: TGTGCCAGCAGCAGGGGAATGAACACTGAAGCTTTCTTT. As protein: CASSRGMNTEAFF. The chain is built from TRBV2 and TRBJ1-1, with D possibly matching TRBD1 (6 bases). This CDR3 has 13 residues. The germline gives CDR1 SNHLY, CDR2 FYNNEI. Trimming took 6 bases from V and 0 from J, leaving 8 bases between them.

In this sample, this clonotype turned up many times. The rearrangement joins TRBV9 to TRBJ2-3; D not resolved. CDR1 and CDR2 (germline): SGDLS, YYNGEE. V lost 0 bases and J 5 bases, leaving 13 bases between the germline ends. This CDR3 has 15 residues. In nucleotides, the CDR3 is TGTGCCAGCAGCGTAGCAGGTTATCGAGGAGATACGCAGTATTTT. As protein: CASSVAGYRGDTQYF.

The genes are TRBV10-3 and TRBJ1-2; the D gene is possibly TRBD1 (5 bases). CDR3 length: 12 amino acids. V was shortened by 10 bases and J by 5 bases, with 14 bases between the two germline ends. Germline V gene data show CDR1 as ENHRY and CDR2 as SYGVKD. CDR3 sequence reads: CATKGTVYGYTF. CDR3 nucleotide sequence: TGTGCCACGAAAGGGACGGTTTATGGCTACACCTTC.

This clonotype came up a few times. The chain joins TRBV6-5 to TRBJ2-3; 7 bases are a match to TRBD2. Germline assignment: CDR1 MNHEY and CDR2 SVGAGI. The ends lost 5 bases at V and 3 bases at J; junction bases unmatched: 8. The CDR3 sequence is 15 residues long. The CDR3 loop is CASSESGVGTDTQYF. CDR3 in DNA: TGTGCCAGCAGTGAGAGCGGGGTGGGGACAGATACGCAGTATTTT.

V is TRBV4-2 and J is TRBJ2-3; possible D gene TRBD2, 6 bases. Germline V lookup: CDR1 LGHNA, CDR2 YNFKEQ. The V end was cut by 1 base, the J end by 9 bases, with 17 bases between. The CDR3 covers 15 residues. The CDR3 nucleotides read TGTGCCAGCAGCCAAGCGCAGTACGGGGGTAAGACGCAGTATTTT. Its translation: CASSQAQYGGKTQYF.

The table lists this clonotype with a few counts. The genes are TRBV3-1 and TRBJ1-2, with no clear D. The germline V gene encodes CDR1 LGHDT and CDR2 YNNKEL (reference sequence). The CDR3 contains 12 residues. Trimming stripped 1 base from V and 7 bases from J, with 7 bases between. The CDR3 DNA follows: TGTGCCAGCAGCCAAGGTGCTTCTGGCTACACCTTC. It yields the protein CASSQGASGYTF.

The chain joins TRBV4-2 to TRBJ1-3; D uncertain. The germline CDR1 and CDR2 sequences are LGHNA and YNFKEQ. V was shortened by 0 bases and J by 4 bases, with 4 bases between the two germline ends. This CDR3 has 13 amino acids. The CDR3: CASSQEPGNTIYF. The DNA of the CDR3 is TGTGCCAGCAGCCAAGAGCCGGGAAACACCATATATTTT.

This clonotype was counted only a few times. Relative to the germline gene, one junction end is altered; a read error may explain this. This chain uses TRBV24-1 with TRBJ2-3; D is undetermined. This CDR3 comprises 12 residues. Germline assignment: CDR1 KGHDR and CDR2 SFDVKD. CDR3: CATSDSRDTQYF. Written as DNA, the CDR3 is TGTGCCACCAGTGATAGCAGAGATACGCAGTATTTT.

This clonotype was detected ten times or more. This chain uses TRBV7-6 with TRBJ2-4; D is possibly TRBD2 (6 bases). This CDR3 is built from 15 residues. The V gene lost 4 bases and the J gene lost 0 bases, with 10 bases spanning the gap. Germline CDR1 and CDR2: SGHVS and FNYEAQ. CDR3 sequence (DNA): TGTGCCAGCAGCTCAGCCGGGGGAGCCAAAAACATTCAGTACTTC. Translation gives CASSSAGGAKNIQYF.

This clonotype was seen a few times. V usage is TRBV7-3 and J usage is TRBJ2-1; 9 nucleotides match TRBD1. The junction had 17 bases not matched to a gene; V was cut back by 5 bases and J by 6 bases. This CDR3 contains 18 residues. The germline V gene has CDR1 SGHTA and CDR2 FQGTGA. Here the CDR3 reads CASSLQVGQGLLGNEQFF. The CDR3 coding sequence is TGTGCCAGCAGCCTCCAAGTTGGACAGGGGCTTTTAGGCAATGAGCAGTTCTTC. Filled out from reference TRBV7-3 and TRBJ2-1, the complete variable domain reads GAGVSQTPSNKVTEKGKYVELRCDPISGHTALYWYRQSLGQGPEFLIYFQGTGAADDSGLPNDRFFAVRPEGSVSTLKIQRTERGDSAVYLCASSLQVGQGLLGNEQFFGPGTRLTVL.

In this sample, this clonotype turned up many times. This rearrangement joins TRBV19 to TRBJ2-7; D perhaps matches TRBD1 (6 bases). V was clipped by 4 bases and J by 2 bases, with 9 bases between them. Germline CDR1 LNHDA, CDR2 SQIVND (reference sequence). CDR3 length: 13 amino acids. The CDR3 coding sequence is TGTGCCAGTAGTAGGACAGCGGCCTACGAGCAGTACTTC. This sequence encodes CASSRTAAYEQYF.

The chain couples TRBV6-5 to TRBJ2-1; D is tentatively TRBD1 or TRBD2 (5 bases each). CDR3 length equals 14 residues. Trimming took 6 bases from V and 0 from J, leaving 9 bases between them. Germline CDR1 and CDR2: MNHEY and SVGAGI. The CDR3 bases are TGTGCCAGCAGCTCCGGGACCTCCTACAATGAGCAGTTCTTC. Its protein product is CASSSGTSYNEQFF.

V and J are TRBV29-1 and TRBJ2-2; D is tentatively TRBD1 or TRBD2 (5 bases each). With 6 bases removed from V and 2 bases from J, the gap between germline ends came to 19 bases. There are 16 residues in the CDR3. In germline, CDR1 is SQVTM, CDR2 ANQGSEA. This CDR3 reads CSVANRQRVNTGELFF. The CDR3 DNA reads as TGCAGCGTCGCTAACCGACAGAGGGTCAACACCGGGGAGCTGTTTTTT.

This clonotype occurred many times. The chain has TRBV6-5 and TRBJ2-5; possibly TRBD1 for D (7 bases). The CDR3 is 15 amino acids. V gave up 2 bases and J gave up 2 bases, with 12 bases separating them. CDR1 is MNHEY and CDR2 is SVGAGI in the germline V gene. CDR3 nucleotide sequence: TGTGCCAGCAGTTACGGGCAGGGGGGTCAAGAGACCCAGTACTTC. Residues: CASSYGQGGQETQYF.

The V call is TRBV18, the J call TRBJ1-1; 7 bases fit TRBD1. The CDR3 runs 15 residues. Germline V CDR1 and CDR2: KGHSH, LQKENI. Losses at the gene ends were 0 bases for V and 4 bases for J; bases not matched to a gene: 5. The CDR3 DNA sequence: TGTGCCAGCTCACCACCATCAGGGGGGGGCACTGAAGCTTTCTTT. Its protein product is CASSPPSGGGTEAFF.

The V and J genes are TRBV6-2 or TRBV6-3 and TRBJ2-1, with 15 bases that match TRBD2. V lost 5 bases to trimming and J lost 8 bases; unmatched junction nucleotides: 16. The germline V gene has CDR1 MNHEY and CDR2 SVGEGT. The CDR3 spans 19 residues. CDR3 residues: CASSHISALGLAGGDEQFF. DNA of the CDR3: TGTGCCAGCAGTCACATAAGCGCTTTGGGACTAGCGGGGGGCGATGAGCAGTTCTTC.

This clonotype has at least ten counts. J is TRBJ1-1 and V is TRBV4-2; the match to TRBD1 covers 10 bases. The germline V gene has CDR1 LGHNA and CDR2 YNFKEQ. The CDR3 runs 16 residues. The J segment lost 0 bases and the V segment lost 2 bases, leaving 3 bases of the junction unmatched. The CDR3 region is CASSQPDRGMNTEAFF. The CDR3, as DNA: TGTGCCAGCAGCCAACCGGACAGGGGGATGAACACTGAAGCTTTCTTT.

Points on this clonotype: A much bigger clone sits one base away, suggesting this may be a read error. J is TRBJ1-6 and V is TRBV10-2; 9 positions agree with TRBD1. The germline V gene has CDR1 WSHSY and CDR2 SAAADI. The length of the CDR3 is 13 residues. The V segment lost 11 bases and the J segment 10 bases; nucleotides outside the gene matches: 9. CDR3 region: CARNGQGNSPLHF. CDR3 DNA sequence: TGCGCCCGCAATGGACAGGGGAACTCACCCCTCCACTTT.

This clonotype has a handful of counts. The rearrangement links TRBV4-2 to TRBJ2-1; tentatively, D is TRBD2 (6 bases). This CDR3 has 15 residues. Germline loops: CDR1 LGHNA, CDR2 YNFKEQ. V shed 8 bases and J shed 2 bases, with 16 bases lying between them. The CDR3 sequence is CASHPGRGAYNEQFF. CDR3 bases: TGTGCCAGCCACCCAGGGCGGGGAGCCTACAATGAGCAGTTCTTC.

V is TRBV29-1 and J is TRBJ2-1, with 7 positions matching TRBD1. The CDR3 is made up of 14 amino acids. The V gene end was trimmed by 8 bases and the J gene end by 9 bases; junction bases not matched to a gene: 16. Looked up from germline, CDR1 is SQVTM and CDR2 is ANQGSEA. The CDR3 DNA reads TGCAGCACGAGACAGGGCGGTGTAGTCGGTGAGCAGTTCTTC. Its protein product is CSTRQGGVVGEQFF.

The table lists this clonotype with many counts. CDR3 protein: CASSQDGTGERTEAFF. In nucleotides, the CDR3 is TGTGCCAGCAGCCAAGATGGAACAGGGGAGCGTACTGAAGCTTTCTTT. The V call is TRBV3-1, the J call TRBJ1-1, with 7 bases fitting TRBD1. CDR1 LGHDT and CDR2 YNNKEL come from the germline V gene (reference sequence). The CDR3 contains 16 residues. The trim removed 0 bases at V and 5 bases at J, leaving 9 bases unmatched.

This clonotype was observed a few times. The chain uses TRBV2 and TRBJ1-1; no clear D gene. The V end was cut by 4 bases, the J end by 4 bases, with 16 bases between. Germline CDR1 reads SNHLY; CDR2 reads FYNNEI. There are 15 residues in the CDR3. The CDR3 sequence is CASSGRGVSGTEAFF. The CDR3 nucleotides are TGTGCCAGCAGTGGGCGTGGTGTAAGTGGCACTGAAGCTTTCTTT.

The V gene is TRBV10-3, the J gene TRBJ2-1; 9 bases align to TRBD1. V shed 0 bases, J shed 7 bases, and the junction held 7 bases outside the gene matches. The CDR3 spans 16 residues. In germline, CDR1 is ENHRY, CDR2 SYGVKD. The DNA of the CDR3 is TGTGCCATCAGTGAGTCGACCGGGACAGGGAAGAATGAGCAGTTCTTC. This codes for CAISESTGTGKNEQFF.

The chain is built from TRBV5-1 and TRBJ2-2; 9 bases match TRBD1. Per the germline V gene, CDR1 is SGHRS and CDR2 is YFSETQ. Trimming removed 3 bases from V and 4 bases from J; junction bases left unmatched: 1. The CDR3 loop spans 14 amino acids. CDR3 DNA sequence: TGCGCCAGCAGCTCGGGACAGGGCACCGGGGAGCTGTTTTTT. This gives the protein CASSSGQGTGELFF.

Ten or more counts support this clonotype. The J gene is TRBJ2-3, the V gene TRBV6-4; 7 nucleotides align to TRBD1. V shed 2 bases, J shed 1 base, and the junction held 0 bases outside the gene matches. From germline, CDR1 is MRHNA and CDR2 SNTAGT. The CDR3 is 14 residues long. The CDR3 reads CASSDGTGTDTQYF. The CDR3 bases are TGTGCCAGCAGTGACGGGACAGGCACAGATACGCAGTATTTT.

Ten or more counts support this clonotype. The rearrangement uses TRBV11-2 and TRBJ2-1, with 12 bases fitting TRBD2. With V trimmed by 6 bases and J by 5 bases, 2 bases remained unmatched. CDR3 length: 14 residues. Germline V gives CDR1 SGHAT, CDR2 FQNNGV. The CDR3 DNA follows: TGTGCCAGCAGGACTAGCGGGAGAAACAATGAGCAGTTCTTC. As protein: CASRTSGRNNEQFF.